The 9 T cell receptor beta chains below come from one sample, sequenced in a study of cytomegalovirus exposure and HLA in healthy donors. Primers for the PCR totalled 60 Vbeta and 13 Jbeta. The table came from immunoSEQ multiplex PCR; TCRdb's copy has only in-frame clones and leaves some out. The profile covers fewer than 200,000 clones, with around 77% appearing a single time and under 2.5% taken by the ten largest. What was sequenced was PBMCs. Receptors were obtained from a man between 60 and 75 years old in good health and CMV-seronegative.

The chain joins TRBV30 to TRBJ2-1; D gene uncertain. Trimming took off 5 bases at V and 0 bases at J, with 17 bases between the two ends. The germline CDR1 and CDR2 sequences are GTSNPN and SVGIG (reference sequence). The CDR3 runs to 16 residues. CDR3 loop: CAWARTAFSSYNEQFF. CDR3 DNA sequence: TGTGCCTGGGCCCGAACCGCTTTTAGCTCCTACAATGAGCAGTTCTTC.

J is TRBJ1-2 and V is TRBV28, with TRBD1 as a possible D gene (5 bases). The CDR3 covers 13 residues. Between the trimmed V and J ends, which lost 6 bases and 4 bases, there was a span of 12 bases. Germline assignment: CDR1 MDHEN and CDR2 SYDVKM. CDR3 nucleotide sequence: TGTGCCAGCAGGGGGGAGGGGTTCTATGGCTACACCTTC. This codes for CASRGEGFYGYTF.

The gene calls are TRBV2 and TRBJ2-1; TRBD2 agrees at 13 bases. Germline V lookup: CDR1 SNHLY, CDR2 FYNNEI. The CDR3 is 15 residues long. Germline trimming cut 7 bases from V and 9 bases from J; bases unmatched to any gene: 9. CDR3: CASTATSGGRGEQFF. In DNA form, the CDR3 reads TGTGCCAGCACCGCGACTAGCGGGGGGCGGGGTGAGCAGTTCTTC.

The V gene is TRBV7-8, the J gene TRBJ1-1; D is unresolved. Germline V gives CDR1 SGHVS, CDR2 FQNEAQ. There are 17 residues in the CDR3. V was cut by 2 bases and J by 0 bases, with 16 bases left in between. The CDR3 here is CASSLKGVARMNTEAFF. The DNA of the CDR3 is TGTGCCAGCAGCTTAAAGGGAGTCGCCCGTATGAACACTGAAGCTTTCTTT. The complete variable domain, with remaining parts taken from reference TRBV7-8 and TRBJ1-1, reads GAGVSQSPRYKVAKRGQDVALRCDPISGHVSLFWYQQALGQGPEFLTYFQNEAQLDKSGLPSDRFFAERPEGSVSTLKIQRTQQEDSAVYLCASSLKGVARMNTEAFFGQGTRLTVV.

J is TRBJ2-1 and V is TRBV18; 10 bases are shared with TRBD1. The V and J ends lost 3 bases and 9 bases, in that order; junction bases with no gene match: 5. Germline CDR1 is KGHSH and CDR2 is LQKENI. The CDR3 is made up of 14 amino acids. CDR3 nucleotides: TGTGCCAGCTCACCCGGGACAGGGGACCTTGAGCAGTTCTTC. It encodes CASSPGTGDLEQFF.

This clone has more than one count but fewer than ten. The rearrangement joins TRBV5-1 to TRBJ2-4, with 8 bases lining up with TRBD1. CDR3 length: 16 amino acids. Losses at the gene ends were 0 bases for V and 7 bases for J; bases not matched to a gene: 9. The germline gives CDR1 SGHRS, CDR2 YFSETQ. CDR3 loop: CASSLGQQGGTNIQYF. CDR3 DNA sequence: TGCGCCAGCAGCTTGGGCCAACAGGGGGGAACGAACATTCAGTACTTC.

The chain links TRBV19 to TRBJ1-1; TRBD1 agrees at 8 bases. The V and J ends lost 7 bases and 3 bases, in that order; junction bases with no gene match: 10. CDR3 length equals 15 residues. The germline V gene has CDR1 LNHDA and CDR2 SQIVND (reference sequence). The CDR3 bases are TGTGCCAGTACCCCCGACAGGGGAGGGGACACTGAAGCTTTCTTT. This sequence encodes CASTPDRGGDTEAFF.

A few counts support this clone. This chain connects TRBV19 to TRBJ1-4, with D hard to call. V dropped 8 bases and J dropped 5 bases, with 12 bases sitting between them. Germline lookup yields CDR1 LNHDA and CDR2 SQIVND (reference sequence). The CDR3 loop spans 13 amino acids. DNA for the CDR3: TGTGCCAGTGGTAATCTGGGCAATGAAAAACTGTTTTTT. Amino acids: CASGNLGNEKLFF.

V is TRBV25-1 and J is TRBJ1-1; D remains unclear. Germline values: CDR1 MGHDK, CDR2 SYGVNS. Trimming took off 4 bases at V and 7 bases at J, with 7 bases between the two ends. The length of the CDR3 is 11 residues. The CDR3 loop reads CASSGRLEAFF. CDR3 nucleotides: TGTGCCAGCAGTGGCAGACTTGAAGCTTTCTTT.